One and the same sample provided the 9 T cell receptor beta chains below, sequenced in a study of cytomegalovirus exposure and HLA in healthy donors. A multiplex PCR was run with 60 Vbeta primers and 13 Jbeta primers. The table came from immunoSEQ multiplex PCR; TCRdb's copy has only in-frame clones and leaves some out. Among 120,000 to 150,000 clones listed, about three quarters were seen once. The source material was PBMCs. The receptors here all came from a male donor in good health and CMV-seropositive.

J is TRBJ1-1 and V is TRBV27; D uncertain. CDR1 and CDR2 (germline): MNHEY, SMNVEV (reference sequence). CDR3 length: 14 residues. V dropped 0 bases and J dropped 3 bases, with 8 bases sitting between them. CDR3 coding DNA: TGTGCCAGCAGTTTATCGGAGGGATACACTGAAGCTTTCTTT. This encodes CASSLSEGYTEAFF.

This sequence joins TRBV2 and TRBJ2-5; 8 bases map to TRBD1. The junction had 3 bases not matched to a gene; V was cut back by 5 bases and J by 4 bases. The CDR3 is 13 amino acids. Germline loops: CDR1 SNHLY, CDR2 FYNNEI. DNA for the CDR3: TGTGCCAGCAGTCTGGACAGGGCAGAGACCCAGTACTTC. Its protein product is CASSLDRAETQYF.

In DNA form, the CDR3 reads TGTGCCAGCAGATCCGCTAGCGGCACCGGGGAGCTGTTTTTT. Encoded protein: CASRSASGTGELFF. The chain carries TRBV7-3 and TRBJ2-2, with 7 bases that match TRBD2. V shed 6 bases, J shed 4 bases, and the junction held 5 bases outside the gene matches. CDR3 size: 14 residues. CDR1 and CDR2 from the germline V gene are SGHTA and FQGTGA.

The rearrangement links TRBV5-1 to TRBJ2-7; D might be TRBD1 (5 bases). There are 14 residues in the CDR3. The germline gives CDR1 SGHRS, CDR2 YFSETQ. Between the trimmed V and J ends, which lost 0 bases and 3 bases, there was a span of 10 bases. The chain's CDR3 is CASSLGRVNYEQYF. The CDR3, as DNA: TGCGCCAGCAGCTTGGGCAGGGTAAACTACGAGCAGTACTTC.

The chain couples TRBV4-2 to TRBJ2-7; 7 bases line up with TRBD2. The junction had 13 bases not matched to a gene; V was cut back by 4 bases and J by 4 bases. Germline CDR1 is LGHNA and CDR2 is YNFKEQ. The CDR3 runs 16 residues. As DNA, the CDR3 is TGTGCCAGCAGCCTACGAAGGGACTACACGACTTACGAGCAGTACTTC. This gives the protein CASSLRRDYTTYEQYF.

This chain connects TRBV27 to TRBJ1-1, with 12 bases identical to TRBD1. The CDR3 contains 16 residues. The germline gives CDR1 MNHEY, CDR2 SMNVEV (reference sequence). V dropped 5 bases and J dropped 5; count of bases not matched to a gene: 9. In nucleotides, the CDR3 is TGTGCCAGCAGTCTCGGGACAGGGGGCGGGGGAACTGAAGCTTTCTTT. Encoded protein: CASSLGTGGGGTEAFF.

V is TRBV10-1 and J is TRBJ1-1, with a possible D match to TRBD1 (5 bases). The CDR3 has 21 residues. Deletions cut 7 bases from V and 1 base from J, with 34 bases between. Germline-derived CDR1 and CDR2 are WNHNN and SYGVQD (reference sequence). CDR3 sequence (DNA): TGCGCCAGCAAGGGTGTTAACGATGGAGAGACGAGTTGGGGCTGGAACACTGAAGCTTTCTTT. It codes for CASKGVNDGETSWGWNTEAFF.

The gene calls are TRBV7-8 and TRBJ2-3; D is uncertain. The CDR3 length is 18 residues. CDR1 and CDR2 (germline): SGHVS, FQNEAQ. V dropped 5 bases and J dropped 0 bases, with 21 bases sitting between them. The DNA of the CDR3 is TGTGCCAGCAGCCCTTATATGGAGACGTCTACTAGCACAGATACGCAGTATTTT. This sequence encodes CASSPYMETSTSTDTQYF.

This chain uses TRBV7-8 with TRBJ2-7; possible D gene TRBD2, 5 bases. The CDR3 runs 14 residues. The ends were cut back, 3 bases at V and 7 bases at J, with 16 bases in the middle. CDR1 is SGHVS and CDR2 is FQNEAQ in the germline V gene. CDR3 in DNA: TGTGCCAGCAGCTTTTCTCGGGAAGGGTGGGAGCAGTACTTC. It translates to CASSFSREGWEQYF.